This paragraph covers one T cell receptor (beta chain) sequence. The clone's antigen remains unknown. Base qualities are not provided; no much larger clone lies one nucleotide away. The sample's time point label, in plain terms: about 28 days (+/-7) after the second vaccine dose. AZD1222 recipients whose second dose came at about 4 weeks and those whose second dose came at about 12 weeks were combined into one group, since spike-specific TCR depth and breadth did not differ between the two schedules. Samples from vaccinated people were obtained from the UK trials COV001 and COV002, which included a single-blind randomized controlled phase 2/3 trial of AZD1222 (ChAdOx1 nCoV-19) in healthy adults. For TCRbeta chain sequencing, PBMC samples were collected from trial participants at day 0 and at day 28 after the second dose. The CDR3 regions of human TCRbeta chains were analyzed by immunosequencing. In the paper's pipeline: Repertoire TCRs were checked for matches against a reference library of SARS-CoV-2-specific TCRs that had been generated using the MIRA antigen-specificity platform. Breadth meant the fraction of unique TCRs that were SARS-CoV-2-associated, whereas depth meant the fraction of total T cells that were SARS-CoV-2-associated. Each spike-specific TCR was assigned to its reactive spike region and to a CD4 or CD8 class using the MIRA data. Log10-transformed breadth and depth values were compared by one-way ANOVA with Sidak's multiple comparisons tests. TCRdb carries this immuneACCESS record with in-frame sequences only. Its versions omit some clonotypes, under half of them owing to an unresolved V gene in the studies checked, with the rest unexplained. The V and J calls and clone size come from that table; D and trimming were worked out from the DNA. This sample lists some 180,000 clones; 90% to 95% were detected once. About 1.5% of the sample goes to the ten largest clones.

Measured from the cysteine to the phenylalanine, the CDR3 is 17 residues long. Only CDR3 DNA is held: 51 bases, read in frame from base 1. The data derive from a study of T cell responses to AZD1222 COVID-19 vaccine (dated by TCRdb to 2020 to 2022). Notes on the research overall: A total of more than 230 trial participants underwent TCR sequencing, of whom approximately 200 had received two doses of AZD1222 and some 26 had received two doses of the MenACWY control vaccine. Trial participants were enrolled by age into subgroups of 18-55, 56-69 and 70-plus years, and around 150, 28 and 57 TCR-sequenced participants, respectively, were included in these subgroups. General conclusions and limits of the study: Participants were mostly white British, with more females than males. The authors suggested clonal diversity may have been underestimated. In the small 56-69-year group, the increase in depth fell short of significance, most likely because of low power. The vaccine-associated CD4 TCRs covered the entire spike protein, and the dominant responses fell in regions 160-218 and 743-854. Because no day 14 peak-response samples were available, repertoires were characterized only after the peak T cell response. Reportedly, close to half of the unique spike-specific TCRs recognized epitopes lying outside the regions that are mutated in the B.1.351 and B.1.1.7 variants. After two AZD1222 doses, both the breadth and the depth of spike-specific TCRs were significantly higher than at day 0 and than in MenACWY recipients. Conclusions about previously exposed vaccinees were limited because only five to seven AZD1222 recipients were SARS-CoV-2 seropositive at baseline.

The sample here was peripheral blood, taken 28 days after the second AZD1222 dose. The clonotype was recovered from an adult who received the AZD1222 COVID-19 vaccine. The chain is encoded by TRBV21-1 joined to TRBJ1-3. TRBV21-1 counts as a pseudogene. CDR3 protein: CASSKKDCGLSGNTIYF. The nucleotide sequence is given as TGTGCCAGCAGCAAGAAGGACTGCGGGCTCTCTGGAAACACCATATATTTT.